This section outlines one T cell receptor beta chain sequence together with its context. Its target is not known. This specimen comes from a study of Ad26.COV2.S vaccination and SARS-CoV-2 variants. For the study at large: Once, or twice with 56 days between doses, Ad26.COV2.S was given intramuscularly. Overall study results and limits: The TCR breadth and depth analyses may have produced an underestimate of total T cell responses.

The repertoire was sequenced with immunoSEQ multiplex PCR; TCRdb's copy has only in-frame clones and lacks some. In the table there are approximately 400,000 clones, approximately 83% of which are singletons. Treatment here: around 19 received Ad26.COV2.S at low or high dose, single or two shots; 5 received placebo; per-sample allocation not given. Sample collection was performed on day 63 after the first vaccine or placebo injection. CDR3 length: 14 residues. V lost 3 bases, J lost 12 bases, and 15 bases lay in between. Per germline, CDR1 MGHRA and CDR2 YSYEKL. The clonotype originates from a person aged 18-65 years who received the Ad26.COV2.S COVID-19 vaccine or a placebo. This material consisted of peripheral blood, taken in a trial of Ad26.COV2.S vaccine versus placebo. This chain links TRBV4-1 with TRBJ1-6; possible D gene TRBD1, 5 bases. CDR3 sequence reads: CASSHPPVGVPLHF. DNA for the CDR3: TGCGCCAGCAGCCACCCCCCGGTAGGGGTACCCCTCCACTTT.